The 30 T cell receptor beta chains below all came from one sample that was sequenced in a study of siplizumab effects on memory and regulatory T cells. Profiled with immunoSEQ multiplex PCR; TCRdb holds only in-frame clones, not every one. The profile shows roughly 100,000 clones, roughly 91% of them singletons. Sequencing used CD4+ T cells sorted from blood. Receptors originate from a human donor in good health.

The rearrangement links TRBV19 to TRBJ2-5; D perhaps matches TRBD1 (6 bases). The V end was cut by 4 bases, the J end by 7 bases, with 16 bases between. Per the germline V gene, CDR1 is LNHDA and CDR2 is SQIVND (reference sequence). The CDR3 contains 14 residues. The CDR3 DNA reads TGTGCCAGTAGTACACAGGGAATCTCAGGGACCCAGTACTTC. Protein sequence: CASSTQGISGTQYF.

V is TRBV5-1 and J is TRBJ1-5, with a weak D call TRBD1 (6 bases). CDR1 SGHRS and CDR2 YFSETQ come from the germline V gene. The V gene lost 4 bases and the J gene lost 7 bases, with 21 bases spanning the gap. CDR3 length: 16 residues. The CDR3 spells CASSPGVGAGGQPQHF. Here the CDR3 DNA reads TGCGCCAGCAGCCCCGGCGTGGGGGCCGGGGGGCAGCCCCAGCATTTT.

The rearrangement uses TRBV9 and TRBJ2-2; D is perhaps TRBD1 (6 bases). Trimming pared 2 bases from V and 4 bases from J, leaving 12 bases between. The V gene's germline CDR1 is SGDLS and CDR2 YYNGEE. There are 15 residues in the CDR3. CDR3: CASSVLGQTTGELFF. The CDR3 DNA follows: TGTGCCAGCAGCGTCCTCGGACAGACCACCGGGGAGCTGTTTTTT.

In regard to this clone: The sample has other DNA sequences that encode this CDR3 too. The V call is TRBV18, the J call TRBJ2-7, with 7 nucleotides matching TRBD1. In germline, CDR1 is KGHSH, CDR2 LQKENI. There are 14 residues in the CDR3. V lost 3 bases, J lost 3 bases, and 5 bases stayed unmatched. The CDR3 sequence: CASSPPGQNYEQYF. In nucleotides, the CDR3 is TGTGCCAGCTCACCGCCGGGACAGAACTACGAGCAGTACTTC.

V and J are TRBV7-2 and TRBJ2-7; D remains unclear. V was shortened by 0 bases and J by 3 bases, with 9 bases between the two germline ends. The CDR3 totals 14 residues. Germline V gives CDR1 SGHTA, CDR2 FQGNSA. CDR3 amino acids: CASSLARRDYEQYF. In DNA form, the CDR3 reads TGTGCCAGCAGCTTAGCGCGTAGGGACTACGAGCAGTACTTC.

The chain uses TRBV4-1 and TRBJ2-1, with a possible D match to TRBD1 (8 bases). V was pared by 1 base and J by 8 bases, with 15 bases between. Germline lookup yields CDR1 MGHRA and CDR2 YSYEKL. The CDR3 extends over 15 amino acids. CDR3 DNA: TGCGCCAGCAGCCAAGCCAGACAGGGGAGGGATGAGCAGTTCTTC. This translates into CASSQARQGRDEQFF.

The J gene is TRBJ1-1, the V gene TRBV4-1; D might be TRBD1 (5 bases). Germline V gives CDR1 MGHRA, CDR2 YSYEKL. V lost 4 bases to trimming and J lost 11 bases, with 17 bases between them. The CDR3 is 13 amino acids. This CDR3 is CASSLVGAGGAFF. CDR3 nucleotides: TGCGCCAGCAGCCTCGTAGGGGCTGGAGGTGCTTTCTTT.

Worth noting for this clone: The sample holds other DNA sequences that translate to the same CDR3. V is TRBV30 and J is TRBJ2-7; D perhaps matches TRBD2 (6 bases). CDR1 and CDR2 (germline): GTSNPN, SVGIG (reference sequence). V lost 0 bases and J 2 bases, leaving 8 bases between the germline ends. The CDR3 has 13 residues. The CDR3 is CAWSVRLAYEQYF. DNA for the CDR3: TGTGCCTGGAGTGTACGACTAGCCTACGAGCAGTACTTC.

The chain recombines TRBV28 with TRBJ1-3; the D is unclear. From germline, CDR1 is MDHEN and CDR2 SYDVKM. The CDR3 is made up of 17 amino acids. Trimming pared 5 bases from V and 0 bases from J, leaving 17 bases between. DNA for the CDR3: TGTGCCAGCAGTACCCGAAATTCTGGTAGCTCTGGAAACACCATATATTTT. It specifies CASSTRNSGSSGNTIYF.

The rearrangement joins TRBV29-1 to TRBJ2-3, with 8 bases lining up with TRBD1. This CDR3 has 17 amino acids. Trimming at V came to 2 bases and at J to 0 bases, leaving 10 bases not matched to a gene. Germline V gene data show CDR1 as SQVTM and CDR2 as ANQGSEA. The DNA for the CDR3 is TGCAGCGTTGAACGGTTGGGGACAGGAGATAGCACAGATACGCAGTATTTT. Its translation: CSVERLGTGDSTDTQYF.

The chain is built from TRBV5-1 and TRBJ2-1; 7 nucleotides match TRBD2. Germline-derived CDR1 and CDR2 are SGHRS and YFSETQ. The V and J ends lost 4 bases and 6 bases, in that order; junction bases with no gene match: 7. The CDR3 has 14 amino acids. The CDR3 loop is CASSPSREVNEQFF. For the CDR3, the DNA is TGCGCCAGCAGCCCGAGCCGGGAGGTCAATGAGCAGTTCTTC.

The chain joins TRBV11-2 to TRBJ1-5; TRBD1 agrees at 9 bases. This CDR3 is 17 amino acids long. V lost 8 bases and J lost 7; bases outside the gene matches: 18. Germline V gives CDR1 SGHAT, CDR2 FQNNGV. CDR3 sequence reads: CASASTPGDRVDQPQHF. The CDR3 nucleotides read TGTGCCAGCGCATCGACCCCCGGGGACAGGGTTGACCAGCCCCAGCATTTT.

The genes are TRBV6-5 and TRBJ2-7, with D possibly called TRBD1 or TRBD2 (6 bases each). Germline CDR1 is MNHEY and CDR2 is SVGAGI. The V gene lost 5 bases and the J gene lost 2 bases, with 10 bases spanning the gap. The CDR3 loop spans 13 amino acids. CDR3 sequence reads: CASSPGATYEQYF. CDR3 in DNA: TGTGCCAGCAGTCCGGGGGCCACCTACGAGCAGTACTTC.

V usage is TRBV7-9 and J usage is TRBJ1-2, with 9 positions matching TRBD1. The CDR3 is 15 residues long. The germline V gene encodes CDR1 SEHNR and CDR2 FQNEAQ (reference sequence). V shed 5 bases and J 4 bases; nucleotides not matched to a gene: 8. The CDR3 region has the DNA TGTGCCAGCAGCAATCGGACAGGGGAAATCTATGGCTACACCTTC. The encoded protein is CASSNRTGEIYGYTF.

The chain recombines TRBV18 with TRBJ2-4; 7 bases match TRBD1. The germline gives CDR1 KGHSH, CDR2 LQKENI. The CDR3 is made up of 15 amino acids. Unmatched junction bases numbered 6, after V lost 2 bases and J lost 5 bases. CDR3 sequence: CASSPRRGQENIQYF. The CDR3, as DNA: TGTGCCAGCTCACCAAGAAGGGGGCAAGAAAACATTCAGTACTTC. The full variable domain, its missing parts supplied by reference TRBV18 and TRBJ2-4, is NAGVMQNPRHLVRRRGQEARLRCSPMKGHSHVYWYRQLPEEGLKFMVYLQKENIIDESGMPKERFSAEFPKEGPSILRIQQVVRGDSAAYFCASSPRRGQENIQYFGAGTRLSVL.

This chain joins TRBV28 and TRBJ1-2; D may be TRBD1 (5 bases). The V gene lost 10 bases and the J gene lost 2 bases, with 23 bases spanning the gap. Looked up from germline, CDR1 is MDHEN and CDR2 is SYDVKM. The CDR3 sequence is 16 residues long. CDR3 sequence: CATLNSMGGDNYGYTF. As DNA, the CDR3 is TGTGCCACCCTGAACAGTATGGGCGGGGACAACTATGGCTACACCTTC.

The rearrangement uses TRBV29-1 and TRBJ1-2; D perhaps matches TRBD1 (6 bases). Germline CDR1 is SQVTM and CDR2 is ANQGSEA. The CDR3 runs 11 residues. The ends were cut back, 6 bases at V and 3 bases at J, with 8 bases in the middle. The CDR3 sequence is CSVTGHYGYTF. CDR3 bases: TGCAGCGTAACAGGGCACTATGGCTACACCTTC.

V is TRBV4-1 and J is TRBJ2-2; D remains ambiguous. The CDR3 sequence is 16 residues long. Trimming cost V 0 bases and J 0 bases, with 8 bases left between them. The germline CDR1 and CDR2 sequences are MGHRA and YSYEKL. The CDR3 reads CASSQEAPPNTGELFF. In nucleotides, the CDR3 is TGCGCCAGCAGCCAAGAAGCACCCCCGAACACCGGGGAGCTGTTTTTT.

This clone was detected once. This sequence joins TRBV9 and TRBJ2-1, with a possible D match to TRBD2 (6 bases). Per the germline V gene, CDR1 is SGDLS and CDR2 is YYNGEE. The germline V and J ends were trimmed by 4 bases and 8 bases, with 19 bases remaining between them. The CDR3 spans 15 residues. CDR3 DNA: TGTGCCAGCAGCCAAACCGTGGGGGGTAGCTATGAGCAGTTCTTC. Protein product: CASSQTVGGSYEQFF.

The CDR3 is CAWGTSGSSPYNEQFF. The CDR3 DNA follows: TGTGCCTGGGGGACTAGCGGGAGTTCTCCCTACAATGAGCAGTTCTTC. V and J are TRBV30 and TRBJ2-1; 14 nucleotides match TRBD2. Trimming at V came to 5 bases and at J to 2 bases, leaving 5 bases not matched to a gene. Germline CDR1 is GTSNPN and CDR2 is SVGIG (reference sequence). The CDR3 contains 16 residues.

The V gene is TRBV19, the J gene TRBJ1-2; D not resolved. There are 13 residues in the CDR3. V was trimmed by 4 bases and J by 0 bases, leaving 6 bases between them. Germline assignment: CDR1 LNHDA and CDR2 SQIVND (reference sequence). CDR3 region: CASSTYPNYGYTF. The DNA for the CDR3 is TGTGCCAGTAGTACATATCCTAACTATGGCTACACCTTC.

The chain combines TRBV5-5 with TRBJ1-3; D gene ambiguous. Between the trimmed V and J ends, which lost 1 base and 5 bases, there was a span of 13 bases. The germline V gene encodes CDR1 SGHKS and CDR2 YYEKEE (reference sequence). The CDR3 covers 15 residues. CDR3 DNA: TGTGCCAGCAGCTTGTTTAGGGAAGGGAGAAACACCATATATTTT. It yields the protein CASSLFREGRNTIYF. The entire variable domain, with the rest obtained from reference TRBV5-5 and TRBJ1-3, is as follows: DAGVTQSPTHLIKTRGQQVTLRCSPISGHKSVSWYQQVLGQGPQFIFQYYEKEERGRGNFPDRFSARQFPNYSSELNVNALLLGDSALYLCASSLFREGRNTIYFGEGSWLTVV.

V usage is TRBV5-1 and J usage is TRBJ2-7, with D possibly TRBD2 on 7 matching bases. Germline CDR1 reads SGHRS; CDR2 reads YFSETQ. CDR3 length equals 13 residues. The germline V and J ends were trimmed by 2 bases and 3 bases, with 9 bases remaining between them. The CDR3 nucleotides are TGCGCCAGCAGCTTAGGGGGGGACTACGAGCAGTACTTC. Residues: CASSLGGDYEQYF.

The chain links TRBV7-3 to TRBJ2-3; D is undetermined. V was pared by 1 base and J by 0 bases, with 8 bases between. Germline V lookup: CDR1 SGHTA, CDR2 FQGTGA. The CDR3 runs to 15 residues. CDR3 region: CASSLRPASTDTQYF. Written as DNA, the CDR3 is TGTGCCAGCAGCTTAAGGCCCGCTAGCACAGATACGCAGTATTTT.

Comments on this clone: At one boundary the junction diverges from the germline segment, which might be a read error. The chain carries TRBV7-7 and TRBJ2-5, with D unclear. Germline V gene data show CDR1 as SSHAT and CDR2 as FNYEAQ (reference sequence). This CDR3 spans 13 amino acids. CDR3 in amino acids: CASSLDSGETQYF. In DNA form, the CDR3 reads TGTGCTAGCAGCTTAGACTCTGGGGAGACCCAGTACTTC.

The chain joins TRBV7-2 to TRBJ2-7, with 8 bases aligning to TRBD1. Unmatched junction bases numbered 11, after V lost 10 bases and J lost 3 bases. The germline V gene encodes CDR1 SGHTA and CDR2 FQGNSA. The CDR3 has 14 residues. This chain's CDR3 is CATIPDRGYYEQYF. The CDR3 region has the DNA TGTGCCACAATACCAGACAGGGGCTACTACGAGCAGTACTTC.

This chain connects TRBV5-1 to TRBJ2-7, with D uncertain. V was shortened by 3 bases and J by 1 base, with 5 bases between the two germline ends. Germline V gives CDR1 SGHRS, CDR2 YFSETQ. This CDR3 contains 12 residues. The CDR3 DNA follows: TGCGCCAGCAGCTCGAGGTCCTACGAGCAGTACTTC. Its protein product is CASSSRSYEQYF.

The chain couples TRBV6-5 to TRBJ2-7, with 8 bases aligning to TRBD2. J lost 5 bases, V lost 4 bases, and 10 bases had no gene match. The CDR3 extends over 15 amino acids. The germline V gene encodes CDR1 MNHEY and CDR2 SVGAGI. The CDR3 loop reads CASSFRSSGRNEQYF. In DNA, the CDR3 is TGTGCCAGCAGTTTTAGATCGAGCGGGAGAAACGAGCAGTACTTC.

The chain links TRBV11-3 to TRBJ2-1; 9 bases fit TRBD2. The CDR3 covers 16 residues. The germline gives CDR1 SGHNT, CDR2 YENEEA. V trimming: 6 bases; J trimming: 2 bases; junction bases outside the gene matches: 8. CDR3 protein: CASSSRGRAAYNEQFF. The CDR3 DNA reads TGTGCCAGCAGTTCTCGCGGGAGGGCCGCCTACAATGAGCAGTTCTTC.

The chain combines TRBV5-1 with TRBJ1-2; perhaps TRBD1 as D (5 bases). V lost 4 bases and J lost 8, with 21 bases in between. This CDR3 is built from 15 residues. Germline assignment: CDR1 SGHRS and CDR2 YFSETQ. The CDR3 loop reads CASSQSTGDVGGYTF. The CDR3 nucleotides are TGCGCCAGCAGCCAATCGACGGGGGACGTGGGAGGCTACACCTTC.